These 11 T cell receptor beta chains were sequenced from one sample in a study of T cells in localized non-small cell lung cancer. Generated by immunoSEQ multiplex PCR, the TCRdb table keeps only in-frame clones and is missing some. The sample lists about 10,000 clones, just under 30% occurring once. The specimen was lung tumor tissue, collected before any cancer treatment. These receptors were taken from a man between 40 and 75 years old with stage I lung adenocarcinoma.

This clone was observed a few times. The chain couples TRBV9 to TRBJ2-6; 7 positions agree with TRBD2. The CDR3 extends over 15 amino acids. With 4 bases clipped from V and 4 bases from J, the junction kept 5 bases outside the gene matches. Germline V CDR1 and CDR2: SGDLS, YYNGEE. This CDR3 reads CASSWEGFGANVLTF. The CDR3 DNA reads TGTGCCAGCAGCTGGGAGGGGTTCGGGGCCAACGTCCTGACTTTC.

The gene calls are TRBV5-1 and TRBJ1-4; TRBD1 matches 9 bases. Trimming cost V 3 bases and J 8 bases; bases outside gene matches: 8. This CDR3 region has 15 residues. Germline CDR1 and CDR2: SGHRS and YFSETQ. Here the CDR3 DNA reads TGCGCCAGCAGCTCCCAGGGACAGGGTAACGAAAAACTGTTTTTT. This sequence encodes CASSSQGQGNEKLFF.

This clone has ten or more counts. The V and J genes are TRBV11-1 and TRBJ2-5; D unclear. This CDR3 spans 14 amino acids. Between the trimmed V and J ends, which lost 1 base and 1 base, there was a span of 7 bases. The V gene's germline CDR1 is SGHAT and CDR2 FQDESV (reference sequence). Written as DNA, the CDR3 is TGTGCCAGCAGCTTAGGGTCCTTCCAAGAGACCCAGTACTTC. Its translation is CASSLGSFQETQYF.

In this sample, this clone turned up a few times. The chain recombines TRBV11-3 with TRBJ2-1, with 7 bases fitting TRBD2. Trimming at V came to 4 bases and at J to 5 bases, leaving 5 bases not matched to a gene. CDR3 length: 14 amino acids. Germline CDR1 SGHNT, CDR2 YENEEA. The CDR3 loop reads CASSSGTTNNEQFF. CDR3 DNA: TGTGCCAGCAGCTCCGGGACTACAAACAATGAGCAGTTCTTC.

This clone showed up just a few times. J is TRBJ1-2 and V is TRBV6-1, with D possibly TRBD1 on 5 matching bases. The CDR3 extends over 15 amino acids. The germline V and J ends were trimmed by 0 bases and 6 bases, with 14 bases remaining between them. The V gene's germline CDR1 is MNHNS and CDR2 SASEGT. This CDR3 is CASSEAGRGQNGYTF. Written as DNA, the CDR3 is TGTGCCAGCAGTGAAGCGGGGAGGGGCCAAAATGGCTACACCTTC.

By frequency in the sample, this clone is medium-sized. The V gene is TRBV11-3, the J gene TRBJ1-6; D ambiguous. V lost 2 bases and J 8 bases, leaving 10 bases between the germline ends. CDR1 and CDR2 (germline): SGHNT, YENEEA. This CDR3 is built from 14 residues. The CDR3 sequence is CASSLSFSDSPLHF. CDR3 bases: TGTGCCAGCAGCTTAAGCTTCAGTGATTCACCCCTCCACTTT.

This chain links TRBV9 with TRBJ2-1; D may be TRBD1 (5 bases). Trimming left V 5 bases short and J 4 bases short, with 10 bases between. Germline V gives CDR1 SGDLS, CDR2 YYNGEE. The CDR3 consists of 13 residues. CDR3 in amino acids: CASSLGQYNEQFF. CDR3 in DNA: TGTGCCAGCAGTTTGGGGCAGTACAATGAGCAGTTCTTC.

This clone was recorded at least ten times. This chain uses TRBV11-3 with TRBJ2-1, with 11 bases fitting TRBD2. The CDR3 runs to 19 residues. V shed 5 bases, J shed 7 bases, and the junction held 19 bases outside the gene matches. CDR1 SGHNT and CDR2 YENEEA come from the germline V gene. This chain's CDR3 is CASSLVVSGGAPGLNEQFF. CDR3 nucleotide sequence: TGTGCCAGCAGCCTAGTGGTTAGCGGGGGGGCCCCTGGATTGAATGAGCAGTTCTTC.

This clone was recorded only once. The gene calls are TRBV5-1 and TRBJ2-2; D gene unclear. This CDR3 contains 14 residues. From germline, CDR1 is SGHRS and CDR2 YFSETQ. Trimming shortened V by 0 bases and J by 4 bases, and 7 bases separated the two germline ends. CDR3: CASSLVLGTGELFF. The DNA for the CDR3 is TGCGCCAGCAGCTTGGTCCTTGGCACCGGGGAGCTGTTTTTT.

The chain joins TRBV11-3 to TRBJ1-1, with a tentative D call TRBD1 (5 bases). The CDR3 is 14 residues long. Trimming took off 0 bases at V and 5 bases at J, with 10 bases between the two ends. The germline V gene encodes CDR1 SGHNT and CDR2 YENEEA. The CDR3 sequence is CASSLEAGPTEAFF. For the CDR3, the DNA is TGTGCCAGCAGCTTAGAGGCAGGGCCGACTGAAGCTTTCTTT.

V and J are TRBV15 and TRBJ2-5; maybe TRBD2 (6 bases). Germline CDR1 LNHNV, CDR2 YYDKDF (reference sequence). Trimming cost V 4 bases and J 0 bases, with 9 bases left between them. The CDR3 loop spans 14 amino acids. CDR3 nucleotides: TGTGCCACCAGCACGGGGGATCACCAAGAGACCCAGTACTTC. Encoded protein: CATSTGDHQETQYF.